The 6 T cell receptor beta chains below were found in one sample sequenced in a study of OX40 agonist ivuxolimab in advanced cancers. Some clones are missing from TCRdb's copy, which holds only in-frame ones; the method was immunoSEQ multiplex PCR. The sample carries roughly 80,000 clones, approximately 86% recorded once. The material sequenced was CD4+ or CD8+ T cells sorted from blood, taken in a trial of the OX40 agonist ivuxolimab. The receptors originated from an adult with an advanced solid tumor such as melanoma, head and neck, liver or kidney cancer.

V is TRBV27 and J is TRBJ2-1; 9 bases align to TRBD2. The V gene's germline CDR1 is MNHEY and CDR2 SMNVEV (reference sequence). This CDR3 is built from 16 residues. Trimming cost V 3 bases and J 8 bases; bases outside gene matches: 11. The DNA for the CDR3 is TGTGCCAGCAGTTTGGGGAGTTTACTAGCGGGTTATGAGCAGTTCTTC. As protein: CASSLGSLLAGYEQFF.

This clone was picked up one time. V and J are TRBV6-5 and TRBJ1-4; TRBD1 matches at 8 bases. The germline gives CDR1 MNHEY, CDR2 SVGAGI. The CDR3 runs to 15 residues. Losses at the gene ends were 6 bases for V and 8 bases for J; bases not matched to a gene: 11. The CDR3 nucleotides read TGTGCCAGCAGATCCTTTGACAGGGGCAGGGAAAAACTGTTTTTT. Protein product: CASRSFDRGREKLFF.

The rearrangement links TRBV6-1 to TRBJ1-1; D not certain. Germline assignment: CDR1 MNHNS and CDR2 SASEGT. The CDR3 loop spans 13 amino acids. With 8 bases removed from V and 1 base from J, the gap between germline ends came to 11 bases. The DNA for the CDR3 is TGTGCCAGCGGGTATTCGAGGAACACTGAAGCTTTCTTT. Encoded protein: CASGYSRNTEAFF.

This chain joins TRBV6-1 and TRBJ2-1; D gene unclear. The CDR3 length is 12 residues. Per germline, CDR1 MNHNS and CDR2 SASEGT. V was shortened by 5 bases and J by 8 bases, with 10 bases between the two germline ends. CDR3 loop: CASSPRWDEQFF. The CDR3, as DNA: TGTGCCAGCAGTCCCCGTTGGGATGAGCAGTTCTTC.

The rearrangement links TRBV19 to TRBJ2-3; D is undetermined. The CDR3 length is 13 residues. V was clipped by 4 bases and J by 3 bases, with 8 bases between them. Germline V CDR1 and CDR2: LNHDA, SQIVND (reference sequence). For the CDR3, the DNA is TGTGCCAGTAGTAATGTGCCAACAGATACGCAGTATTTT. As protein: CASSNVPTDTQYF.

This clone has just a few counts. The rearrangement links TRBV4-3 to TRBJ2-1, with D tentatively TRBD1 (6 bases). V was shortened by 0 bases and J by 8 bases, with 11 bases between the two germline ends. The CDR3 is 14 residues long. Per the germline V gene, CDR1 is LGHNA and CDR2 is YSLEER. CDR3 in DNA: TGCGCCAGCAGCCAAGAGCGTCAGGGGCATGAGCAGTTCTTC. Translated, it gives CASSQERQGHEQFF.